These T cell receptor beta chains were read from a single sample in a study of shared clonotypes between healthy human individuals. TCRdb's copy holds only in-frame clones and misses some; the assay was immunoSEQ multiplex PCR. Of about 450,000 clones listed, roughly three quarters are singletons. Sequenced: PBMCs. All receptors derive from a woman between 40 and 55 years old in good health. Some clones in this sample may be carry-over from other donors' samples. Each CDR3 is given with its conserved first and last residue. D genes are given only for firm matches. Clone size is stated in some rows and not others, as once, few, many or a class when expanded.

>few|TRBV5-6|TRBD1|TRBJ1-1
TGTGCCAGCAGCTCGGACAGGGACACTGAAGCTTTCTTT
CASSSDRDTEAFF
>once|TRBV9|-|TRBJ2-1
TGTGCCAGCAGCCCTAGACACCGAAAATTACAGTTCTTC
CASSPRHRKLQFF
>-|TRBV28|-|TRBJ2-3
TGTGCCAGCAGGAGGACAGCTTCAGATACGCAGTATTTT
CASRRTASDTQYF
>-|TRBV9|-|TRBJ2-6
TGTGCCAGCAGCGTAGGTTATCGGCGGGGGACAACTAGTTCTGGGGCCGACGTCCTGACTTTC
CASSVGYRRGTTSSGADVLTF
>-|TRBV5-4|-|TRBJ2-1
TGTGCCAGCAGCGACGGGACATCGGACGATGAGCAGTTCTTC
CASSDGTSDDEQFF
>-|TRBV9|TRBD2|TRBJ2-1
TGTGCCAGCAGCGTCGAGGGTCATGGGAGCGGGAGTCGGAATGAGCAGTTCTTC
CASSVEGHGSGSRNEQFF
>-|TRBV18|-|TRBJ2-1
TGTGCCAGCTCAAAGACAGCTGAACCCTCCTACAATGAGCAGTTCTTC
CASSKTAEPSYNEQFF
>-|TRBV7-2|TRBD1|TRBJ1-5
TGTGCCAGCAGCTTAGCAGGACAGGGGTTAAGACAGCCCCAGCATTTT
CASSLAGQGLRQPQHF
>-|TRBV6-5|TRBD2|TRBJ2-1
TGTGCCAGCAGTTGGGGGACTAGCGGTTACAATGAGCAGTTCTTC
CASSWGTSGYNEQFF
>-|TRBV21-1|-|TRBJ2-7
TGTGCCAGCAGCAATCCCGGACTAGCGGAATCCTACGAGCAGTACTTC
CASSNPGLAESYEQYF
>-|TRBV4-2|-|TRBJ2-7
TGTGCCAGCAGCCAAGACCCCGGGAGCTCCTACGAGCAGTACTTC
CASSQDPGSSYEQYF
>-|TRBV6-1|-|TRBJ1-5
TGTGCCAGCAGCCTCACTTCTAGCAATCAGCCCCAGCATTTT
CASSLTSSNQPQHF
>once|TRBV4-1|-|TRBJ2-1
TGCGCCAGCAGCCATGTCCCGGATACTTACAATGAGCAGTTCTTC
CASSHVPDTYNEQFF
>many|TRBV4-2|TRBD2|TRBJ2-1
TGTGCCAGCAGCCGGCCGGGACTAGCGGGAAGTAATGAGCAGTTCTTC
CASSRPGLAGSNEQFF
>-|TRBV6-1|TRBD1|TRBJ1-2
TGTGCCAGCATGCGATCCCAGGGGGCAAATGGCTACACCTTC
CASMRSQGANGYTF
>few|TRBV5-1|TRBD1|TRBJ1-1
TGCGCCAGCAGCCCCAGGGGGCTGGTGAACACTGAAGCTTTCTTT
CASSPRGLVNTEAFF
>few|TRBV28|TRBD1|TRBJ1-2
TGTGCCAGCAGGCGAATGGGACAGGGCTCCTCCTATGGCTACACCTTC
CASRRMGQGSSYGYTF
>-|TRBV28|TRBD1|TRBJ1-1
TGTGCCAGCAGTCTCGGGACAGGGGGATGGGACACTGAAGCTTTCTTT
CASSLGTGGWDTEAFF
>-|TRBV4-1|TRBD1|TRBJ2-2
TGCGCCAGCAGCCCAAGACAGGGGCGGCAGGCGAATGTGCTGTTTTTT
CASSPRQGRQANVLFF
>-|TRBV11-2|-|TRBJ1-1
TGTGCCAGCAGCTTAGGAAACGGCTGGGGGGCTGAAGCTTTCTTT
CASSLGNGWGAEAFF
>-|TRBV29-1|-|TRBJ2-2
TGCAGCGCCAACGGACAGATCACCGGGGAGCTGTTTTTT
CSANGQITGELFF
>-|TRBV5-4|-|TRBJ1-2
TGTGCCAGCAGCTTGCCAAACTATGGCTACACCTTC
CASSLPNYGYTF
>-|TRBV27|TRBD1|TRBJ2-7
TGTGCCAGCAGTTTAAACGCCAGGGGGAGATACGAGCAGTACTTC
CASSLNARGRYEQYF